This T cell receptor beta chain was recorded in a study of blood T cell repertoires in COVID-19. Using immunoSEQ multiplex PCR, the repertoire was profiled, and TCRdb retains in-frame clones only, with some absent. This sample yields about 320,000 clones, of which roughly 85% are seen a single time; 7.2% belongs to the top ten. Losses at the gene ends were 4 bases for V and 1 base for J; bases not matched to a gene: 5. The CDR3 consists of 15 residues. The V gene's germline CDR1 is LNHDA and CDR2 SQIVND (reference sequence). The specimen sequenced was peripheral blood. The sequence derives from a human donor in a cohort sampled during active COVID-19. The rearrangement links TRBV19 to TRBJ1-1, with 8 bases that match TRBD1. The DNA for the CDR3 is TGTGCCAGTAGTAGTCGAGGGACAGGGAACACTGAAGCTTTCTTT. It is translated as CASSSRGTGNTEAFF.